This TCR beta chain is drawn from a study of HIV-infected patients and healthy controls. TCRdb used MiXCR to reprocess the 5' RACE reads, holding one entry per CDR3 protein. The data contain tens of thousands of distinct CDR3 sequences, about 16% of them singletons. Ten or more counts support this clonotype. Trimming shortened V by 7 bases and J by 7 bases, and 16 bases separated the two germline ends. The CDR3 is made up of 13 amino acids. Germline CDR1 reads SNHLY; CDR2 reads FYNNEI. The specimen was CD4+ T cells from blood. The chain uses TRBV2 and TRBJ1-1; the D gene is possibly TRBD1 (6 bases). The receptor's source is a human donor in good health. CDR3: CASNRDGVGEAFF. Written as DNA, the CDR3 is TGTGCCAGCAACAGGGACGGGGTGGGTGAAGCTTTCTTT. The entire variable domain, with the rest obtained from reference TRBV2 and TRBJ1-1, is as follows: EPEVTQTPSHQVTQMGQEVILRCVPISNHLYFYWYRQILGQKVEFLVSFYNNEISEKSEIFDDQFSVERPDGSNFTLKIRSTKLEDSAMYFCASNRDGVGEAFFGQGTRLTVV.